One sample yielded the 7 T cell receptor beta chains listed below, sequenced in a study of blood T cell repertoires in COVID-19. Assay used: immunoSEQ multiplex PCR; TCRdb lists only in-frame clones, some missing. The sample records some 69,000 clones, more than 75% being singletons. The sequenced material came from peripheral blood. Receptors originate from a man aged 60-69 years with acute or convalescent COVID-19.

The chain links TRBV19 to TRBJ1-5; D not resolved. The V gene lost 6 bases and the J gene lost 2 bases, with 20 bases spanning the gap. The CDR3 totals 17 residues. CDR1 is LNHDA and CDR2 is SQIVND in the germline V gene (reference sequence). Written as DNA, the CDR3 is TGTGCCAGTAGCTCACGATTCGGAGGGTATGGCAATCAGCCCCAGCATTTT. As protein: CASSSRFGGYGNQPQHF. The whole variable domain, filled in from reference TRBV19 and TRBJ1-5, reads DGGITQSPKYLFRKEGQNVTLSCEQNLNHDAMYWYRQDPGQGLRLIYYSQIVNDFQKGDIAEGYSVSREKKESFPLTVTSAQKNPTAFYLCASSSRFGGYGNQPQHFGDGTRLSIL.

The rearrangement joins TRBV10-3 to TRBJ2-6; D is uncertain. This CDR3 is 14 amino acids long. CDR1 is ENHRY, CDR2 SYGVKD, per germline. The V end lost 2 bases, the J end lost 5 bases, and 7 bases lay between the germline ends. The CDR3 DNA follows: TGTGCCATCAGTGAGGAGGTCTGGGCCAACGTCCTGACTTTC. Encoded protein: CAISEEVWANVLTF.

With regard to this clone: At one end, the junction sequence differs from germline, possibly due to a read error. The chain links TRBV24-1 to TRBJ2-2; TRBD2 aligns across 8 bases. This CDR3 is built from 15 residues. CDR1 and CDR2 from the germline V gene are KGHDR and SFDVKD. Here the CDR3 reads CVTSDFRGGSGELFF. The CDR3 nucleotides read TGTGTCACCAGTGATTTCCGGGGGGGCAGCGGGGAGCTGTTTTTT.

J is TRBJ2-1 and V is TRBV7-9; 9 positions agree with TRBD1. This CDR3 spans 14 amino acids. CDR1 and CDR2 (germline): SEHNR, FQNEAQ (reference sequence). J lost 9 bases, V lost 5 bases, and 8 bases had no gene match. The CDR3 is CASSVFRQGGEQFF. In DNA form, the CDR3 reads TGTGCCAGCAGCGTCTTTAGACAGGGGGGTGAGCAGTTCTTC.

The rearrangement uses TRBV7-9 and TRBJ1-2; 8 bases are a match to TRBD1. The CDR3 has 15 amino acids. Germline lookup yields CDR1 SEHNR and CDR2 FQNEAQ (reference sequence). V dropped 4 bases and J dropped 3; count of bases not matched to a gene: 7. This CDR3 reads CASSSQTGEYYGYTF. Here the CDR3 DNA reads TGTGCCAGCAGCTCTCAGACAGGGGAGTACTATGGCTACACCTTC. The full variable domain, completed using reference TRBV7-9 and TRBJ1-2, is DTGVSQNPRHKITKRGQNVTFRCDPISEHNRLYWYRQTLGQGPEFLTYFQNEAQLEKSRLLSDRFSAERPKGSFSTLEIQRTEQGDSAMYLCASSSQTGEYYGYTFGSGTRLTVV.

V is TRBV4-2 and J is TRBJ1-5; tentatively, D is TRBD1 (5 bases). The CDR3 loop spans 17 amino acids. From germline, CDR1 is LGHNA and CDR2 YNFKEQ. Deletions cut 0 bases from V and 0 bases from J, with 12 bases between. The CDR3 loop reads CASSQDSQDISNQPQHF. DNA for the CDR3: TGTGCCAGCAGCCAAGATTCCCAGGACATTAGCAATCAGCCCCAGCATTTT.

The CDR3 is CASSRGAEVYNSPLHF. CDR3 sequence (DNA): TGTGCCAGCAGCCGAGGGGCAGAAGTCTATAATTCACCCCTCCACTTT. V and J are TRBV6-6 and TRBJ1-6; possible D gene TRBD1, 5 bases. Germline V gene sequence: CDR1 MNHNY, CDR2 SVGAGI (reference sequence). The CDR3 runs to 16 residues. V was trimmed by 6 bases and J by 3 bases, leaving 15 bases between them.